One and the same sample provided the 5 T cell receptor beta chains below, sequenced in a study of blood T cell repertoires in COVID-19. Assay used: immunoSEQ multiplex PCR; TCRdb lists only in-frame clones, some missing. The sample contains almost 85,000 clones, more than 70% of which appear only once. The sequenced sample consisted of peripheral blood. These receptors were taken from a man aged 80 or over with active or convalescent COVID-19.

This clone was counted a few times. This chain links TRBV3-1 (or the pseudogene TRBV3-2) with TRBJ2-3, with D possibly being TRBD1 (6 bases). V lost 2 bases and J 2 bases, leaving 11 bases between the germline ends. Germline V CDR1 and CDR2: LGHDT, YNNKEL (reference sequence). The CDR3 is 15 residues long. The CDR3 DNA follows: TGTGCCAGCAGCCAAAAGGGACACAACACAGATACGCAGTATTTT. Translation gives CASSQKGHNTDTQYF.

The genes are TRBV28 and TRBJ2-7; tentative D call: TRBD1 (6 bases). Trimming left V 5 bases short and J 4 bases short, with 12 bases between. CDR1 MDHEN and CDR2 SYDVKM come from the germline V gene. The CDR3 is 13 residues long. The CDR3 spells CASSPGTLYEQYF. DNA for the CDR3: TGTGCCAGCAGTCCCGGGACACTATACGAGCAGTACTTC.

The rearrangement joins TRBV6-5 to TRBJ2-7, with TRBD2 identical over 10 bases. The trim removed 6 bases at V and 9 bases at J, leaving 14 bases unmatched. This CDR3 is built from 15 residues. CDR1 MNHEY and CDR2 SVGAGI come from the germline V gene. The CDR3 DNA reads TGTGCCAGCAGCGACGGAGCGGGAGGGATTCGGGGGCAGTACTTC. It encodes CASSDGAGGIRGQYF.

The chain recombines TRBV19 with TRBJ1-2, with TRBD1 as a possible D gene (5 bases). V was pared by 3 bases and J by 4 bases, with 18 bases between. Germline V gives CDR1 LNHDA, CDR2 SQIVND (reference sequence). The CDR3 is 16 amino acids. The CDR3 protein is CASSMGGPTAIYGYTF. The CDR3 DNA sequence: TGTGCCAGTAGTATGGGGGGTCCGACGGCGATCTATGGCTACACCTTC.

The chain links TRBV5-1 to TRBJ2-6, with D hard to call. The V end was cut by 1 base, the J end by 4 bases, with 12 bases between. Germline CDR1 SGHRS, CDR2 YFSETQ. The CDR3 extends over 16 amino acids. This CDR3 reads CASSLPGPPGANVLTF. The CDR3 region has the DNA TGCGCCAGCAGCTTGCCTGGCCCTCCCGGGGCCAACGTCCTGACTTTC.